Listed below are T cell receptor beta chains from one sample, sequenced in a study of identical twins. TCRdb reanalysed the 5' RACE reads using MiXCR and keeps one entry per CDR3 protein. Among about 570,000 distinct CDR3 sequences listed, over 8.5% were seen once. Another study also made use of these data, one on yellow fever vaccine responses in identical twins.

The sample comprised PBMCs. Every receptor here comes from a woman aged 18-29 years in good health. Both conserved end residues are part of each CDR3. The D gene is left open where the match is weak. Part of the rows lack a size; the others show once, few, many or a class for expanded clones.

V: TRBV29-1
D: .
size: many
J: TRBJ2-7
DNA: TGCAGCGTTGTGATGCGCGGGACAGCCTACGAGCAGTACTTC
CDR3: CSVVMRGTAYEQYF

V: TRBV29-1
D: .
size: few
J: TRBJ2-4
DNA: TGCAGCGTTGAAGGATCGGTAGGGGCAGGCATTCAGTACTTC
CDR3: CSVEGSVGAGIQYF

V: TRBV28
D: .
size: many
J: TRBJ2-3
DNA: TGTGCCAGCAGTTTCGGGGCTCCGGGCACAGATACGCAGTATTTT
CDR3: CASSFGAPGTDTQYF

V: TRBV4-1
D: TRBD2
size: few
J: TRBJ2-7
DNA: TGCGCCAGCAGCCAAGATGCCTCGGGGGGATGGTACGAGCAGTACTTC
CDR3: CASSQDASGGWYEQYF

V: TRBV25-1
D: .
size: .
J: TRBJ2-2
DNA: TGTGCCAGCAGTGAATATAGCCCAGGGAGGGAGCTGTTTTTT
CDR3: CASSEYSPGRELFF

V: TRBV6-2/TRBV6-3
D: .
size: few
J: TRBJ2-1
DNA: TGTGCCAGCAGTTATTATTTGCAAAATGAGCAGTTCTTC
CDR3: CASSYYLQNEQFF

V: TRBV18
D: .
size: .
J: TRBJ2-3
DNA: TGTGCCAGCTCACTTCCTACTGGTACGCAGTATTTT
CDR3: CASSLPTGTQYF

V: TRBV7-8
D: TRBD2
size: many
J: TRBJ2-1
DNA: TGTGCCAGCAGCTTAGATCCGGGACTAGCGGGTAGGCAGTTCTTC
CDR3: CASSLDPGLAGRQFF

V: TRBV7-8
D: .
size: many
J: TRBJ2-2
DNA: TGTGCCAGCAGCTTATGGGGTGGAAGGACCGGGGAGCTGTTTTTT
CDR3: CASSLWGGRTGELFF

V: TRBV20-1
D: .
size: few
J: TRBJ2-3
DNA: TGCAGTGCTGGTCCTAGGGATACGCAGTATTTT
CDR3: CSAGPRDTQYF

V: TRBV9
D: .
size: .
J: TRBJ2-2
DNA: TGTGCCAGCAGCGCCCGGGACTCCAGAGGATCCGGGGAGCTGTTTTTT
CDR3: CASSARDSRGSGELFF

V: TRBV5-1
D: TRBD1
size: many
J: TRBJ1-6
DNA: TGCGCCAGCAGTACCGGGACAGGGAGTTCACCCCTCCACTTT
CDR3: CASSTGTGSSPLHF

V: TRBV3-1
D: .
size: .
J: TRBJ2-7
DNA: TGTGCCAGCAGCCAAGGGTTCTCAAACGGTGGCGAGCAGTACTTC
CDR3: CASSQGFSNGGEQYF

V: TRBV29-1
D: .
size: few
J: TRBJ2-1
DNA: TGCAGCGTTGAGGAAAATGAGCAGTTCTTC
CDR3: CSVEENEQFF

V: TRBV3-1
D: .
size: few
J: TRBJ1-2
DNA: TGTGCCAGCAGCCAAACTGAGGGCTACACCTTC
CDR3: CASSQTEGYTF

V: TRBV6-4
D: .
size: few
J: TRBJ2-1
DNA: TGTGCCAGCAGTGCCACGGGGGACTCCCCCGATGAGCAGTTCTTC
CDR3: CASSATGDSPDEQFF

V: TRBV4-1
D: TRBD2
size: few
J: TRBJ2-7
DNA: TGCGCCAGCAGCCAAGTCGGCGGGGGGCCCGCCTACGAGCAGTACTTC
CDR3: CASSQVGGGPAYEQYF

V: TRBV7-2
D: .
size: few
J: TRBJ1-1
DNA: TGTGCCAGCAGCTTAGCGGGGATATTACCCGAAGCTTTCTTT
CDR3: CASSLAGILPEAFF

V: TRBV2
D: .
size: .
J: TRBJ2-2
DNA: TGTGCCAGCAGGGGGGTCGCGGGCGCGAACACCGGGGAGCTGTTTTTT
CDR3: CASRGVAGANTGELFF

V: TRBV12-3/TRBV12-4
D: TRBD1
size: many
J: TRBJ2-1
DNA: TGTGCCAGCAGCCCAGGGTGGACAGGGGACCTCAATGAGCAGTTCTTC
CDR3: CASSPGWTGDLNEQFF

V: TRBV5-1
D: TRBD2
size: many
J: TRBJ2-3
DNA: TGCGCCAGCAGCTCTTGGACTAGCGGGGGGTCCTTCACAGATACGCAGTATTTT
CDR3: CASSSWTSGGSFTDTQYF

V: TRBV12-3/TRBV12-4
D: TRBD1
size: many
J: TRBJ2-5
DNA: TGTGCCAGCAGTATACGAACAGGGGGCCCAGGAGAGACCCAGTACTTC
CDR3: CASSIRTGGPGETQYF

V: TRBV20-1
D: TRBD2
size: few
J: TRBJ2-7
DNA: TGCAGTGCAAAAGCGGGGAACGACGAGCAGTACTTC
CDR3: CSAKAGNDEQYF

V: TRBV5-6
D: .
size: many
J: TRBJ2-2
DNA: TGTGCCAGCAGCGAGGAGACTTTCGCGAACACCGGGGAGCTGTTTTTT
CDR3: CASSEETFANTGELFF

V: TRBV5-1
D: TRBD1
size: many
J: TRBJ2-1
DNA: TGCGCCAGCACCTATCGTTGGGACAGGGGTGAAAATGAGCAGTTCTTC
CDR3: CASTYRWDRGENEQFF

V: TRBV4-3
D: TRBD2
size: few
J: TRBJ2-2
DNA: TGCGCCAGCAGCCAAGAGAGCGGGAGGGGGGCCGGGGAGCTGTTTTTT
CDR3: CASSQESGRGAGELFF

V: TRBV6-5
D: TRBD1
size: .
J: TRBJ2-1
DNA: TGTGCCAGCAGTTACCCCGGGACAGGGGGCGACAATGAGCAGTTCTTC
CDR3: CASSYPGTGGDNEQFF

V: TRBV20-1
D: .
size: .
J: TRBJ1-6
DNA: TGCAGTGCTCGGGGCTGGGATTCACCCCTCCACTTT
CDR3: CSARGWDSPLHF

V: TRBV3-1
D: .
size: many
J: TRBJ2-4
DNA: TGTGCCAGCAGCCCGGACACAGAAAACATTCAGTACTTC
CDR3: CASSPDTENIQYF

V: TRBV18
D: .
size: many
J: TRBJ2-1
DNA: TGTGCCAGCTCACCACGTGGGAGAGCGGTTTACGGTGAGCAGTTCTTC
CDR3: CASSPRGRAVYGEQFF

V: TRBV9
D: .
size: many
J: TRBJ1-2
DNA: TGTGCCAGCAGCGTACTTGACAGAAACTATGGCTACACCTTC
CDR3: CASSVLDRNYGYTF

V: TRBV29-1
D: TRBD2
size: .
J: TRBJ2-7
DNA: TGCAGCGTTGAAGAAGTTCGACTAGCGGGACTCTCCTACGAGCAGTACTTC
CDR3: CSVEEVRLAGLSYEQYF

V: TRBV7-2
D: .
size: many
J: TRBJ2-3
DNA: TGTGCCAGCAGCTTAAACGGCCGTCTACAACAAAGGGATACGCAGTATTTT
CDR3: CASSLNGRLQQRDTQYF

V: TRBV20-1
D: TRBD2
size: .
J: TRBJ2-1
DNA: TGCTGTGCTAGAGATGGCGGGAGGAATGCCTATGAGCAGTTCTTC
CDR3: CCARDGGRNAYEQFF

V: TRBV5-1
D: .
size: few
J: TRBJ2-3
DNA: TGCGCCAGCAGCTTGAAAGGACTATCAGATACGCAGTATTTT
CDR3: CASSLKGLSDTQYF

V: TRBV7-8
D: TRBD1
size: many
J: TRBJ2-1
DNA: TGTGCCACCTTACCGGGACAGGGATACAATGAGCAGTTCTTC
CDR3: CATLPGQGYNEQFF

V: TRBV4-3
D: TRBD1
size: few
J: TRBJ2-2
DNA: TGCGCCAGCAGCCAAGAACCGAAGACAGGGCCCGGGGAGCTGTTTTTT
CDR3: CASSQEPKTGPGELFF

V: TRBV28
D: TRBD1
size: many
J: TRBJ1-6
DNA: TGTGCCAGCAGCCCAGGGGGAGTAAATTCACCCCTCCACTTT
CDR3: CASSPGGVNSPLHF

V: TRBV20-1
D: .
size: many
J: TRBJ2-3
DNA: TGCAGGTTTGGGGGTCTTAGAGCAGATACGCAGTATTTT
CDR3: CRFGGLRADTQYF

V: TRBV5-1
D: .
size: many
J: TRBJ1-1
DNA: TGCGCCAGCAGCAAGGGGACGAACACTGAAGCTTTCTTT
CDR3: CASSKGTNTEAFF

V: TRBV7-9
D: TRBD2
size: .
J: TRBJ2-7
DNA: TGTGCCAGCAGTTCCGGACTAGCGGGAGGGACAAGGGAGCAGTACTTC
CDR3: CASSSGLAGGTREQYF

V: TRBV6-5
D: .
size: many
J: TRBJ1-2
DNA: TGTGCCAGCAGTTACGGGGGCGGAATTAACTATGGCTACACCTTC
CDR3: CASSYGGGINYGYTF

V: TRBV3-1
D: TRBD2
size: .
J: TRBJ2-7
DNA: TGTGCCAGCAGTCCTAGCGGGCAGACCTACGAGCAGTACTTC
CDR3: CASSPSGQTYEQYF

V: TRBV7-8
D: .
size: few
J: TRBJ2-1
DNA: TGTGCCAGCAGCCTAACACCCAAATCCTACAATGAGCAGTTCTTC
CDR3: CASSLTPKSYNEQFF

V: TRBV27
D: .
size: .
J: TRBJ2-1
DNA: TGTGCCAGCAGTTTGCAGGGACAATACAATGAGCAGTTCTTC
CDR3: CASSLQGQYNEQFF

V: TRBV3-1
D: .
size: .
J: TRBJ1-2
DNA: TGTGCCAGCAGCCAAGATGTGGCGTCCAGCTATGGCTACACCTTC
CDR3: CASSQDVASSYGYTF

V: TRBV20-1
D: .
size: .
J: TRBJ2-1
DNA: TGCAGTGCTAGGGGCGGGGACCTGCAGTTCTTC
CDR3: CSARGGDLQFF

V: TRBV19
D: TRBD2
size: .
J: TRBJ2-1
DNA: TGTGCCAGTACGCACCGGCTCGGCCGCGGGAGTGAGCAGTTCTTC
CDR3: CASTHRLGRGSEQFF

V: TRBV7-2
D: TRBD1
size: many
J: TRBJ2-7
DNA: TGTGCCAGCAGCTTACGTCGACAGGGCGCCTACGAGCAGTACTTC
CDR3: CASSLRRQGAYEQYF

V: TRBV12-3/TRBV12-4
D: TRBD1
size: many
J: TRBJ1-6
DNA: TGTGCCAGCAAAAACCGGGACAGGGTTAATTCACCCCTCCACTTT
CDR3: CASKNRDRVNSPLHF